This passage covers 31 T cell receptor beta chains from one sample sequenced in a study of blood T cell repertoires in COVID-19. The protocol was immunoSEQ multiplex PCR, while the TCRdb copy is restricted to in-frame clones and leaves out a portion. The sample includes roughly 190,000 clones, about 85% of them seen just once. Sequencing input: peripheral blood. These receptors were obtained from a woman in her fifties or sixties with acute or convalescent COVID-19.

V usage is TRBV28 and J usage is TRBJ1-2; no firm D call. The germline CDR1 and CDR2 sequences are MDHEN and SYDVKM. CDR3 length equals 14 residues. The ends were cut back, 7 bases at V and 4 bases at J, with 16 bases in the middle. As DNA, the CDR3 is TGTGCCAGCACCCCGGGAGGCCCCTTCTATGGCTACACCTTC. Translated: CASTPGGPFYGYTF.

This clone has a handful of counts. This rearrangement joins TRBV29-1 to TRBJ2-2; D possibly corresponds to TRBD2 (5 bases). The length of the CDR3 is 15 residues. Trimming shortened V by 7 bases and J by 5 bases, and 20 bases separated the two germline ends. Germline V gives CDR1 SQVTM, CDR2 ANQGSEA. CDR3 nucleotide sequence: TGCAGCGCCACCCGAGGGCCGAAGATTACCGGGGAGCTGTTTTTT. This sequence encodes CSATRGPKITGELFF.

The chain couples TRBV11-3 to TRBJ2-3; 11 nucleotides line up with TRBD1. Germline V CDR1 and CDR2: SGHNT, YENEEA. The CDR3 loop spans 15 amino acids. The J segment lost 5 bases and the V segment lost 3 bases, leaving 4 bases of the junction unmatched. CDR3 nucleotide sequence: TGTGCCAGCAGCTTTTCCGGGACAGGGGGAGATACGCAGTATTTT. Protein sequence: CASSFSGTGGDTQYF.

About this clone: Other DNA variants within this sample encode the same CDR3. Written as DNA, the CDR3 is TGTGCCAGCAGTTTAACGGGGAACACTGAAGCTTTCTTT. Translating it yields CASSLTGNTEAFF. The chain combines TRBV27 with TRBJ1-1; D remains unclear. The length of the CDR3 is 13 residues. Germline CDR1 and CDR2: MNHEY and SMNVEV (reference sequence). Trimming shortened V by 2 bases and J by 1 base, and 5 bases separated the two germline ends.

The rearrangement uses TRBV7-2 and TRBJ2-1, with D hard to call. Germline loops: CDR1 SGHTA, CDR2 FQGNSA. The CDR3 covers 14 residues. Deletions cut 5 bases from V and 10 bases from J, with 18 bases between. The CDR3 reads CASSPQSRVTEQFF. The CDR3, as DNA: TGTGCCAGCAGCCCCCAATCTCGGGTCACGGAGCAGTTCTTC. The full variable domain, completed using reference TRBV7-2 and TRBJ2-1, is GAGVSQSPSNKVTEKGKDVELRCDPISGHTALYWYRQSLGQGLEFLIYFQGNSAPDKSGLPSDRFSAERTGGSVSTLTIQRTQQEDSAVYLCASSPQSRVTEQFFGPGTRLTVL.

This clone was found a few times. The CDR3 bases are TGCGCCAGCAGCTCGGGACAGATAAATTCACCCCTCCACTTT. Protein: CASSSGQINSPLHF. The V gene is TRBV5-1, the J gene TRBJ1-6, with TRBD1 matching 7 bases. CDR3 length: 14 residues. The V gene end was trimmed by 3 bases and the J gene end by 7 bases; junction bases not matched to a gene: 4. The germline gives CDR1 SGHRS, CDR2 YFSETQ.

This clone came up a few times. CDR3 in DNA: TGTGCCAGCAGTTCCGGGACTAGTCCGCCCAATGAGCAGTTCTTC. Encoded protein: CASSSGTSPPNEQFF. V is TRBV6-5 and J is TRBJ2-1; 8 bases agree with TRBD2. Germline V gives CDR1 MNHEY, CDR2 SVGAGI. V gave up 4 bases and J gave up 6 bases; unmatched junction bases: 8. This CDR3 has 15 residues.

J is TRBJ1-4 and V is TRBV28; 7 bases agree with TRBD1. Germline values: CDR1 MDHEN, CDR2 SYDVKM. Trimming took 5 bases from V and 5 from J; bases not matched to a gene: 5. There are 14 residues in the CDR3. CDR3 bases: TGTGCCAGCAGTCACGACAGGGCCAATGAAAAACTGTTTTTT. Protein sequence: CASSHDRANEKLFF.

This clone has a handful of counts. CDR3 region: CASSFQGQFYTF. In DNA form, the CDR3 reads TGTGCCAGCAGTTTCCAGGGACAGTTCTACACCTTC. The gene calls are TRBV27 and TRBJ1-2; 7 nucleotides align to TRBD1. CDR1 and CDR2 from the germline V gene are MNHEY and SMNVEV (reference sequence). Unmatched junction bases numbered 5, after V lost 3 bases and J lost 10 bases. The CDR3 length is 12 residues.

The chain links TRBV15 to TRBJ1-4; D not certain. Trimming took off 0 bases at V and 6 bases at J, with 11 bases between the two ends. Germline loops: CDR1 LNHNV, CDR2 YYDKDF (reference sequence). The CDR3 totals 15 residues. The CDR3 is CATSRDNSNYEKLFF. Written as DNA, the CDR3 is TGTGCCACCAGCAGAGATAATTCGAACTATGAAAAACTGTTTTTT.

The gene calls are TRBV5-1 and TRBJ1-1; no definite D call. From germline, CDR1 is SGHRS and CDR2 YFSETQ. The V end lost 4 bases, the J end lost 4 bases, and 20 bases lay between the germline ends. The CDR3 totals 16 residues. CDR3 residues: CASSPRPGRKITEAFF. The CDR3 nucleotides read TGCGCCAGCAGCCCCAGGCCCGGCCGGAAAATCACTGAAGCTTTCTTT.

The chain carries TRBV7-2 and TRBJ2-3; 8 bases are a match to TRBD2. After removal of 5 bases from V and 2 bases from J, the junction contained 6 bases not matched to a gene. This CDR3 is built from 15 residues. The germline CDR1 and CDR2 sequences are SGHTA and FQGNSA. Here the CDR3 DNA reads TGTGCCAGCAGCCTAGGACTAGCCTTCACAGATACGCAGTATTTT. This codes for CASSLGLAFTDTQYF.

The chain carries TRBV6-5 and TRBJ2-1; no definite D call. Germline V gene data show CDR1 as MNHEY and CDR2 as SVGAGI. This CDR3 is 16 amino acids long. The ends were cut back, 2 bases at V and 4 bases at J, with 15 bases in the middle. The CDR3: CASSYAPKSLYNEQFF. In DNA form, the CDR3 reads TGTGCCAGCAGTTACGCCCCTAAAAGCCTATACAATGAGCAGTTCTTC.

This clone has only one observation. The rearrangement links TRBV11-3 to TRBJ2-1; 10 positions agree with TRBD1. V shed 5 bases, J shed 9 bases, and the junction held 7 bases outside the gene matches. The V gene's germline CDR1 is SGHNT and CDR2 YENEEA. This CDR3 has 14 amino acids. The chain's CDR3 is CASSTGTGVSEQFF. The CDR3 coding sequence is TGTGCCAGCAGCACCGGGACAGGGGTTAGTGAGCAGTTCTTC.

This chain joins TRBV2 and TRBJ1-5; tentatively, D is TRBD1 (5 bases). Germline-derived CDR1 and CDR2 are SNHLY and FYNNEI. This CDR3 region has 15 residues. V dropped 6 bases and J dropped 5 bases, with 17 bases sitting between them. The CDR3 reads CASRNHPPRDQPQHF. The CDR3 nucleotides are TGTGCCAGCAGGAATCATCCACCCAGGGATCAGCCCCAGCATTTT.

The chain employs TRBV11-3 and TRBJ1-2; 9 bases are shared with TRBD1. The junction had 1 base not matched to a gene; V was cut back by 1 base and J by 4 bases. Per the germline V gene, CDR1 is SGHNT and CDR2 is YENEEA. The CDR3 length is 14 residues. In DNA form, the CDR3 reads TGTGCCAGCAGCTTAGGGGGACAGGGCTATGGCTACACCTTC. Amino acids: CASSLGGQGYGYTF. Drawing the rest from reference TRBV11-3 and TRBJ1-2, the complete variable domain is EAGVVQSPRYKIIEKKQPVAFWCNPISGHNTLYWYLQNLGQGPELLIRYENEEAVDDSQLPKDRFSAERLKGVDSTLKIQPAELGDSAVYLCASSLGGQGYGYTFGSGTRLTVV.

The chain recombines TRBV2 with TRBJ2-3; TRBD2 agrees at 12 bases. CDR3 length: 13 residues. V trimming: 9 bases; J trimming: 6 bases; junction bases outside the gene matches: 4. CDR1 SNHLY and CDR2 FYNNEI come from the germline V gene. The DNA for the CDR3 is TGTGCCAGATCGACTAGCGGGAGTGATACGCAGTATTTT. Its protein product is CARSTSGSDTQYF.

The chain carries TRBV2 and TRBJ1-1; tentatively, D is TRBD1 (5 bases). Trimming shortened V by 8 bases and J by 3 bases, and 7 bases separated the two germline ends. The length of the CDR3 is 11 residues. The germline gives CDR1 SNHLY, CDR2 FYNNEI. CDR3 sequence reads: CASQGDTEAFF. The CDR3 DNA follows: TGTGCCAGCCAAGGGGACACTGAAGCTTTCTTT.

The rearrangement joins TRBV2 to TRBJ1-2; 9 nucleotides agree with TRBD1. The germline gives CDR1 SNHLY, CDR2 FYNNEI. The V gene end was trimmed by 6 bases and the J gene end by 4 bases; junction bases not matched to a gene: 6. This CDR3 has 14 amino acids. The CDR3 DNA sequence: TGTGCCAGCAGCGCGGACAGGGGCCGCTATGGCTACACCTTC. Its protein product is CASSADRGRYGYTF.

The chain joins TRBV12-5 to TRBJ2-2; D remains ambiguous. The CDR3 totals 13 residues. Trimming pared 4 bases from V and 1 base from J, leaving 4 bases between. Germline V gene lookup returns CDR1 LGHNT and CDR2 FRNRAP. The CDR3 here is CASGYQNTGELFF. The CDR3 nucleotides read TGTGCTAGTGGTTATCAGAACACCGGGGAGCTGTTTTTT.

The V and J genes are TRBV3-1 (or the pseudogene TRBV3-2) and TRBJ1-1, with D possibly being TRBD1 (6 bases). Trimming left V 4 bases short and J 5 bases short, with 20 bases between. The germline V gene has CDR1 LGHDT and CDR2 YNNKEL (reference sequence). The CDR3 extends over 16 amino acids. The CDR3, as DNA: TGTGCCAGCAGCCTCAGGGGTGGCAGGGGAAGGACTGAAGCTTTCTTT. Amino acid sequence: CASSLRGGRGRTEAFF.

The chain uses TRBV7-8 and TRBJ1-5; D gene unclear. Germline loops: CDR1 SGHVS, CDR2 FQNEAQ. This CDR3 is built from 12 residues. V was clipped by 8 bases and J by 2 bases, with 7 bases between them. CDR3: CASSGRNQPQHF. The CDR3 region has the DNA TGTGCCAGCTCCGGTCGCAATCAGCCCCAGCATTTT. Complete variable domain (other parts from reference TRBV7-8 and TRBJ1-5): GAGVSQSPRYKVAKRGQDVALRCDPISGHVSLFWYQQALGQGPEFLTYFQNEAQLDKSGLPSDRFFAERPEGSVSTLKIQRTQQEDSAVYLCASSGRNQPQHFGDGTRLSIL.

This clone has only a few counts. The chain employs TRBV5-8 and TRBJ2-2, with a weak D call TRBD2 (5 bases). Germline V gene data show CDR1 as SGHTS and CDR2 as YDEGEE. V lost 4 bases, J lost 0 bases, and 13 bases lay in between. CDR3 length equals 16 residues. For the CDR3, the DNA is TGTGCCAGCAGCCCGCGGGTTAGAACGAACACCGGGGAGCTGTTTTTT. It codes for CASSPRVRTNTGELFF. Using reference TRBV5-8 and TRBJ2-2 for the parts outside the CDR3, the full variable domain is EAGVTQSPTHLIKTRGQQATLRCSPISGHTSVYWYQQALGLGLQFLLWYDEGEERNRGNFPPRFSGRQFPNYSSELNVNALELEDSALYLCASSPRVRTNTGELFFGEGSRLTVL.

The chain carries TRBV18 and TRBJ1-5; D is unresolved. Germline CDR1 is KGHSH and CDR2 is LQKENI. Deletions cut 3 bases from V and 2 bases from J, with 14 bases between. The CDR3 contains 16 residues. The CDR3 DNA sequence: TGTGCCAGCTCACCCTCAGGCCAGGTGGGCAATCAGCCCCAGCATTTT. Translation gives CASSPSGQVGNQPQHF.

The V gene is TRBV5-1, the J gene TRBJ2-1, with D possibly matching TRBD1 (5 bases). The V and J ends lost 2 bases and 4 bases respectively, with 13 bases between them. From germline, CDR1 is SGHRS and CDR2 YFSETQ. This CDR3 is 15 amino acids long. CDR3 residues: CASSFETVDYNEQFF. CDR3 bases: TGCGCCAGCAGCTTCGAGACAGTAGATTACAATGAGCAGTTCTTC.

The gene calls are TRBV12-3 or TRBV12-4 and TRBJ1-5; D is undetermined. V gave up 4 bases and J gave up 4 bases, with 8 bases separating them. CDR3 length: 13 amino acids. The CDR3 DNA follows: TGTGCCAGCAGTTCCCGGAGAAATCAGCCCCAGCATTTT. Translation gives CASSSRRNQPQHF.

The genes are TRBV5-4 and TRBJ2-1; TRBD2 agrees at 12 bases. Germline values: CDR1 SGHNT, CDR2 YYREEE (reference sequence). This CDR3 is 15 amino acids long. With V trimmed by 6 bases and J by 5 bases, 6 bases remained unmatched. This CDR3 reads CASKTSGSSNNEQFF. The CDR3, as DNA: TGTGCCAGCAAGACTAGCGGGAGTAGCAACAATGAGCAGTTCTTC.

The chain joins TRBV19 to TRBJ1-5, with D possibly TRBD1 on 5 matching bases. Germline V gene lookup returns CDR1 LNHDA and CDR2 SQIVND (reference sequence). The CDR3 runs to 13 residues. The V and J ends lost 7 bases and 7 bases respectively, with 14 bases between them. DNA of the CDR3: TGTGCCAGTACCCCGGGGGTCAGGCAGCCCCAGCATTTT. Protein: CASTPGVRQPQHF.

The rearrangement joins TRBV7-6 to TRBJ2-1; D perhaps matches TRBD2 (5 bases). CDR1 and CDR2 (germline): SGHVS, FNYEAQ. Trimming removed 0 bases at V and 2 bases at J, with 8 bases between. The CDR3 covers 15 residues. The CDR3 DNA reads TGTGCCAGCAGCTTAGCACTAGAACCCTACAATGAGCAGTTCTTC. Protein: CASSLALEPYNEQFF. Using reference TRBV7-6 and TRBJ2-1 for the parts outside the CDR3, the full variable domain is GAGVSQSPRYKVTKRGQDVALRCDPISGHVSLYWYRQALGQGPEFLTYFNYEAQQDKSGLPNDRFSAERPEGSISTLTIQRTEQRDSAMYRCASSLALEPYNEQFFGPGTRLTVL.

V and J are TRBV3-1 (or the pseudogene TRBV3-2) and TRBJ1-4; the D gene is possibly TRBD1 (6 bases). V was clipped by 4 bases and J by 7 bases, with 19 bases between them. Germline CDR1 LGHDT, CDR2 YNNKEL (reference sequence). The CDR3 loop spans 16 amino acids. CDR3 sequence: CASSLQGVGIGEKLFF. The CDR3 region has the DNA TGTGCCAGCAGCCTACAGGGAGTGGGGATAGGTGAAAAACTGTTTTTT.

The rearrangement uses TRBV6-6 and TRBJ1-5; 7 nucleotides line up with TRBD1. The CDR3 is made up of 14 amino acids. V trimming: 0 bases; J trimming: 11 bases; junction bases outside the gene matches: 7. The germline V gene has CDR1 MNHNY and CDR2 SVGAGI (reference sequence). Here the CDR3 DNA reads TGTGCCAGCAGTTACTCGAGGGACAGCTCAGCCCAGCATTTT. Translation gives CASSYSRDSSAQHF.